The 30 T cell receptor beta chains reported below all come from one sample, sequenced in a study of shared clonotypes between healthy human individuals. This table comes from immunoSEQ multiplex PCR, and its TCRdb copy is limited to in-frame clones, with some not included. The table has some 1.4 million clones, about 96% seen once. Sequencing input: naive CD4+ T cells sorted from blood. Sample subset: CD45RA+ positively selected. The receptors here all came from a man aged 25-40 years in good health.

V gene TRBV11-2 combines with J gene TRBJ2-5; D is perhaps TRBD1 (5 bases). The ends were cut back, 1 base at V and 4 bases at J, with 13 bases in the middle. The CDR3 runs to 15 residues. The germline CDR1 and CDR2 sequences are SGHAT and FQNNGV. CDR3 in DNA: TGTGCCAGCAGCTTAGGGACAAGAAATATAGAGACCCAGTACTTC. This sequence encodes CASSLGTRNIETQYF.

The chain couples TRBV18 to TRBJ1-1; 12 bases line up with TRBD1. With 4 bases clipped from V and 6 bases from J, the junction kept 6 bases outside the gene matches. CDR1 is KGHSH, CDR2 LQKENI, per germline. This CDR3 spans 15 amino acids. As DNA, the CDR3 is TGTGCCAGCTCACTATTGGGACAGGGGGCCGCTGAAGCTTTCTTT. It specifies CASSLLGQGAAEAFF.

The chain recombines TRBV9 with TRBJ2-5; either TRBD1 or TRBD2 may fit D (6 bases each). Germline V gives CDR1 SGDLS, CDR2 YYNGEE. The V and J ends lost 2 bases and 5 bases respectively, with 13 bases between them. This CDR3 is built from 14 residues. In DNA form, the CDR3 reads TGTGCCAGCAGCGTCCGTGGGGGGCGCGAGACCCAGTACTTC. Amino acid sequence: CASSVRGGRETQYF.

The genes are TRBV7-9 and TRBJ1-4, with 7 nucleotides matching TRBD1. Per germline, CDR1 SEHNR and CDR2 FQNEAQ (reference sequence). V dropped 5 bases and J dropped 2; count of bases not matched to a gene: 8. The CDR3 has 16 amino acids. CDR3 nucleotides: TGTGCCAGCAGCAGGGACAGAGGGGGCACTAATGAAAAACTGTTTTTT. Amino acids: CASSRDRGGTNEKLFF.

The chain is built from TRBV10-3 and TRBJ2-7; 9 bases match TRBD1. The length of the CDR3 is 18 residues. The V gene end was trimmed by 2 bases and the J gene end by 2 bases; junction bases not matched to a gene: 13. Germline V gives CDR1 ENHRY, CDR2 SYGVKD. CDR3 in amino acids: CAISETTTGGGRPYEQYF. CDR3 bases: TGTGCCATCAGTGAGACTACTACAGGGGGCGGTCGACCCTACGAGCAGTACTTC.

CDR3 region: CASSPREPIYEQYF. The CDR3 coding sequence is TGTGCCAGCAGCCCCAGGGAGCCCATCTACGAGCAGTACTTC. This chain uses TRBV11-1 with TRBJ2-7; D may correspond to TRBD1 or TRBD2 (5 bases each). The CDR3 length is 14 residues. The germline V and J ends were trimmed by 5 bases and 3 bases, with 14 bases remaining between them. Per germline, CDR1 SGHAT and CDR2 FQDESV (reference sequence).

The rearrangement joins TRBV10-3 to TRBJ2-7, with D possibly being TRBD1 or TRBD2 (5 bases each). Germline CDR1 reads ENHRY; CDR2 reads SYGVKD. This CDR3 spans 14 amino acids. V shed 9 bases and J shed 2 bases, with 17 bases lying between them. The CDR3 nucleotides are TGTGCCATAAACCGGGGCAGCAGCACCTACGAGCAGTACTTC. It codes for CAINRGSSTYEQYF.

The chain recombines TRBV9 with TRBJ2-5; the match to TRBD2 covers 10 bases. The trim removed 4 bases at V and 5 bases at J, leaving 14 bases unmatched. The CDR3 length is 17 residues. The V gene's germline CDR1 is SGDLS and CDR2 YYNGEE. This chain's CDR3 is CASSPGTGLAVRETQYF. In DNA form, the CDR3 reads TGTGCCAGCAGCCCTGGTACCGGACTAGCGGTTAGGGAGACCCAGTACTTC.

The V gene is TRBV28, the J gene TRBJ1-2, with 11 bases fitting TRBD1. Germline loops: CDR1 MDHEN, CDR2 SYDVKM. This CDR3 contains 16 residues. V was pared by 6 bases and J by 4 bases, with 10 bases of the junction left unmatched. DNA for the CDR3: TGTGCCAGCAGCCTAGGGGGACAGGGGGAAGTCTATGGCTACACCTTC. Amino acid sequence: CASSLGGQGEVYGYTF.

The gene calls are TRBV7-9 and TRBJ2-2; 8 bases fit TRBD2. This CDR3 spans 17 amino acids. Germline lookup yields CDR1 SEHNR and CDR2 FQNEAQ (reference sequence). J was trimmed by 5 bases and V by 5 bases; bases with no gene match: 13. This CDR3 reads CASSPSSGSRYTGELFF. The CDR3 coding sequence is TGTGCCAGCAGCCCATCGAGCGGGAGCAGGTATACCGGGGAGCTGTTTTTT. Full variable domain (rest looked up from reference TRBV7-9 and TRBJ2-2): DTGVSQNPRHKITKRGQNVTFRCDPISEHNRLYWYRQTLGQGPEFLTYFQNEAQLEKSRLLSDRFSAERPKGSFSTLEIQRTEQGDSAMYLCASSPSSGSRYTGELFFGEGSRLTVL.

As concerns this clone: Within the sample, other DNA sequences also encode this same CDR3. The chain uses TRBV28 and TRBJ2-2; no definite D call. V was trimmed by 2 bases and J by 6 bases, leaving 7 bases between them. Germline lookup yields CDR1 MDHEN and CDR2 SYDVKM. The CDR3 covers 13 residues. Here the CDR3 reads CASSLLGPGELFF. In DNA, the CDR3 is TGTGCCAGCAGTTTACTCGGGCCCGGGGAGCTGTTTTTT.

V and J are TRBV6-5 and TRBJ1-5; D is unclear. The CDR3 sequence is 14 residues long. Deletions cut 6 bases from V and 5 bases from J, with 14 bases between. Germline values: CDR1 MNHEY, CDR2 SVGAGI. CDR3 nucleotides: TGTGCCAGCAGCCAAGGACGGTCAGATCAGCCCCAGCATTTT. This gives the protein CASSQGRSDQPQHF.

The chain uses TRBV25-1 and TRBJ2-1; D unclear. The germline V and J ends were trimmed by 2 bases and 7 bases, with 6 bases remaining between them. There are 12 residues in the CDR3. CDR1 MGHDK and CDR2 SYGVNS come from the germline V gene. This chain's CDR3 is CASSERTNEQFF. In DNA, the CDR3 is TGTGCCAGCAGTGAACGAACGAATGAGCAGTTCTTC.

The rearrangement links TRBV9 to TRBJ2-7; 9 nucleotides match TRBD2. This CDR3 has 15 residues. Trimming removed 3 bases from V and 3 bases from J; junction bases left unmatched: 7. Germline V CDR1 and CDR2: SGDLS, YYNGEE. The CDR3 sequence is CASSEGTSLIYEQYF. CDR3 in DNA: TGTGCCAGCAGCGAGGGGACTAGCTTAATCTACGAGCAGTACTTC.

About this clone itself: The sample contains more than one DNA sequence encoding this CDR3. CDR3 protein: CASSLVSQNTGELFF. CDR3 DNA sequence: TGTGCCAGCAGCTTAGTGAGCCAGAACACCGGGGAGCTGTTTTTT. This chain joins TRBV7-9 and TRBJ2-2; no definite D call. Trimming cost V 1 base and J 1 base, with 7 bases left between them. The CDR3 is 15 residues long. From germline, CDR1 is SEHNR and CDR2 FQNEAQ (reference sequence).

V usage is TRBV20-1 and J usage is TRBJ2-5, with D hard to call. V lost 2 bases and J 3 bases, leaving 4 bases between the germline ends. Germline V gene data show CDR1 as DFQATT and CDR2 as SNEGSKA (reference sequence). This CDR3 is built from 11 residues. The CDR3 loop reads CSARWKETQYF. The CDR3 DNA sequence: TGCAGTGCTAGATGGAAAGAGACCCAGTACTTC.

The chain couples TRBV11-2 to TRBJ2-7; 8 bases align to TRBD2. J gave up 7 bases and V 1 base, and 6 bases lay outside the gene matches. Per the germline V gene, CDR1 is SGHAT and CDR2 is FQNNGV. The CDR3 sequence is 14 residues long. The CDR3, as DNA: TGTGCCAGCAGCTTAGCCGGGAGGGCCCGGGAGCAGTACTTC. It codes for CASSLAGRAREQYF.

The chain couples TRBV7-6 to TRBJ2-1; 9 bases agree with TRBD2. CDR3 length: 16 residues. V gave up 1 base and J gave up 3 bases; unmatched junction bases: 4. From germline, CDR1 is SGHVS and CDR2 FNYEAQ. CDR3 in amino acids: CASSLDRLADYNEQFF. As DNA, the CDR3 is TGTGCCAGCAGCTTAGATAGACTAGCGGACTACAATGAGCAGTTCTTC.

The V and J genes are TRBV9 and TRBJ2-6; D is uncertain. V was trimmed by 5 bases and J by 0 bases, leaving 9 bases between them. Germline V gives CDR1 SGDLS, CDR2 YYNGEE. The length of the CDR3 is 15 residues. The CDR3 DNA follows: TGTGCCAGCAGTACCCGGGCCTCTGGGGCCAACGTCCTGACTTTC. It yields the protein CASSTRASGANVLTF.

This clone has a single count. The chain joins TRBV5-4 to TRBJ2-7, with 12 positions matching TRBD2. The CDR3 runs 16 residues. The J segment lost 9 bases and the V segment lost 1 base, leaving 11 bases of the junction unmatched. Germline-derived CDR1 and CDR2 are SGHNT and YYREEE (reference sequence). The CDR3 is CASSLFLAGGPGWQYF. CDR3 coding DNA: TGTGCCAGCAGCTTGTTTCTAGCGGGAGGGCCTGGTTGGCAGTACTTC. Drawing the rest from reference TRBV5-4 and TRBJ2-7, the complete variable domain is ETGVTQSPTHLIKTRGQQVTLRCSSQSGHNTVSWYQQALGQGPQFIFQYYREEENGRGNFPPRFSGLQFPNYSSELNVNALELDDSALYLCASSLFLAGGPGWQYFGPGTRLTVT.

CDR3 nucleotides: TGTGCCAGCAGCTGGACTAGCGGGACCTACAATGAGCAGTTCTTC. This encodes CASSWTSGTYNEQFF. The chain employs TRBV5-4 and TRBJ2-1, with TRBD2 matching over 12 bases. The CDR3 extends over 15 amino acids. Germline assignment: CDR1 SGHNT and CDR2 YYREEE (reference sequence). The junction had 0 bases not matched to a gene; V was cut back by 3 bases and J by 2 bases.

This chain links TRBV2 with TRBJ2-1; D is perhaps TRBD1 (5 bases). V shed 4 bases and J shed 9 bases, with 16 bases lying between them. The CDR3 covers 14 residues. Germline V gives CDR1 SNHLY, CDR2 FYNNEI. CDR3 sequence: CASSADIRDVEQFF. CDR3 bases: TGTGCCAGCAGTGCGGACATTAGGGATGTTGAGCAGTTCTTC.

This rearrangement joins TRBV9 to TRBJ2-3; D is unresolved. V was clipped by 0 bases and J by 2 bases, with 13 bases between them. The CDR3 is made up of 16 amino acids. Germline-derived CDR1 and CDR2 are SGDLS and YYNGEE. The CDR3 region is CASSVDPRTVTDTQYF. The CDR3 region has the DNA TGTGCCAGCAGCGTAGATCCTCGGACGGTCACAGATACGCAGTATTTT.

The J gene is TRBJ2-1, the V gene TRBV30; the match to TRBD1 covers 7 bases. V was pared by 8 bases and J by 3 bases, with 7 bases of the junction left unmatched. Germline V CDR1 and CDR2: GTSNPN, SVGIG (reference sequence). This CDR3 region has 13 residues. The CDR3 here is CARARTGYNEQFF. The CDR3 nucleotides read TGTGCCCGAGCCCGGACAGGCTACAATGAGCAGTTCTTC.

The rearrangement joins TRBV5-1 to TRBJ1-5; no reliable D call. The CDR3 has 17 residues. Trimming shortened V by 0 bases and J by 2 bases, and 15 bases separated the two germline ends. Germline values: CDR1 SGHRS, CDR2 YFSETQ. CDR3 in DNA: TGCGCCAGCAGCTTGGCAGGTCCCGTCGATGGCAATCAGCCCCAGCATTTT. Its translation: CASSLAGPVDGNQPQHF.

About this clone: The sample holds other DNA sequences that translate to the same CDR3. The chain is built from TRBV30 and TRBJ1-1; possible D gene TRBD1, 5 bases. There are 12 residues in the CDR3. Germline V gene sequence: CDR1 GTSNPN, CDR2 SVGIG (reference sequence). The germline V and J ends were trimmed by 3 bases and 0 bases, with 5 bases remaining between them. This CDR3 reads CAWSRVNTEAFF. CDR3 DNA: TGTGCCTGGAGCAGGGTGAACACTGAAGCTTTCTTT.

V gene TRBV28 combines with J gene TRBJ1-1; D remains ambiguous. V lost 5 bases, J lost 1 base, and 14 bases lay in between. Germline V gene sequence: CDR1 MDHEN, CDR2 SYDVKM. CDR3 size: 15 residues. This CDR3 is CASSRQALPNTEAFF. CDR3 DNA: TGTGCCAGCAGTCGGCAGGCTTTACCGAACACTGAAGCTTTCTTT.

The chain carries TRBV6-5 and TRBJ2-1; D call uncertain. CDR1 MNHEY and CDR2 SVGAGI come from the germline V gene. The CDR3 sequence is 15 residues long. V lost 6 bases and J 5 bases, leaving 17 bases between the germline ends. CDR3 bases: TGTGCCAGCAGCCGGCCGGGCGCCTACCACAATGAGCAGTTCTTC. Translating gives CASSRPGAYHNEQFF.

The gene calls are TRBV4-3 and TRBJ2-7; TRBD1 agrees at 12 bases. V was clipped by 3 bases and J by 7 bases; unmatched bases: 7. The CDR3 length is 15 residues. Germline V CDR1 and CDR2: LGHNA, YSLEER. The CDR3 sequence is CASSQSGQGAVEQYF. The CDR3 nucleotides read TGCGCCAGCAGCCAGTCGGGACAGGGGGCGGTTGAGCAGTACTTC.

The chain uses TRBV7-8 and TRBJ2-5, with 9 bases that match TRBD1. Looked up from germline, CDR1 is SGHVS and CDR2 is FQNEAQ. The CDR3 loop spans 17 amino acids. The trim removed 5 bases at V and 3 bases at J, leaving 13 bases unmatched. CDR3 in amino acids: CASSRSFGRDREETQYF. In nucleotides, the CDR3 is TGTGCCAGCAGCCGAAGCTTTGGCCGGGACAGGGAAGAGACCCAGTACTTC.